This T cell receptor beta chain was captured in a study of shared clonotypes between healthy human individuals. Study-level findings and limits: Among a handful of donors, approximately 5.4% of naive CD4 clonotypes were found in common.

For this clone: Its antigen is as yet unknown.

The V gene's germline CDR1 is SNHLY and CDR2 FYNNEI. After removal of 6 bases from V and 2 bases from J, the junction contained 9 bases not matched to a gene. The CDR3 has 15 residues. The method was immunoSEQ multiplex PCR; TCRdb's version includes in-frame clones alone and lacks a portion of them. This sample yields roughly 680,000 clones, of which 72% are seen a single time; 1.8% belongs to the top ten. The receptor's source is a woman under 40 in good health. The V call is TRBV2, the J call TRBJ2-5, with 7 bases matching TRBD1. Material for sequencing was memory CD4+ T cells sorted from blood. Subset here: CD45RA-negative fraction. The CDR3 DNA sequence: TGTGCCAGCAGGGCAAGACGACAGGGACAAGAGACCCAGTACTTC. This sequence encodes CASRARRQGQETQYF.